The 26 T cell receptor beta chains below come from one sample, sequenced in a study of identical twins. Via MiXCR, TCRdb re-called the 5' RACE reads, giving one row per CDR3 protein. Of hundreds of thousands of distinct CDR3 sequences listed, about 9.4% are singletons. These data also featured in a second study, about yellow fever vaccine responses in identical twins.

Sequencing was done on a sample of PBMCs. These receptors were collected from a woman aged 18-29 years in good health.

Ten or more counts support this clonotype. The chain combines TRBV14 with TRBJ2-1; the D gene is possibly TRBD2 (6 bases). The germline V gene has CDR1 SGHDN and CDR2 FVKESK. The V end was cut by 8 bases, the J end by 9 bases, with 17 bases between. The CDR3 sequence is 13 residues long. CDR3 DNA sequence: TGTGCCAGCGGACGTACGCGGGGCAGTGAGCAGTTCTTC. This translates into CASGRTRGSEQFF.

This clonotype occurred many times. This sequence joins TRBV12-3 or TRBV12-4 and TRBJ2-3; 12 nucleotides agree with TRBD2. Trimming removed 3 bases from V and 0 bases from J; junction bases left unmatched: 16. The CDR3 extends over 21 amino acids. CDR3 sequence reads: CASSFVNLRGLAGLSTDTQYF. Written as DNA, the CDR3 is TGTGCCAGCAGTTTCGTAAACCTCCGGGGACTAGCGGGCTTAAGCACAGATACGCAGTATTTT.

This clonotype was seen more than once but under ten times. Sequence at one end of the junction differs from germline and may be a read error. The V call is TRBV7-9, the J call TRBJ2-3; D may be TRBD2 (6 bases). The CDR3 length is 15 residues. The germline gives CDR1 SEHNR, CDR2 FQNEAQ (reference sequence). CDR3 residues: CASSLAGGSTDPQYF. In DNA, the CDR3 is TGTGCCAGCAGCTTAGCGGGGGGTAGCACAGATCCGCAGTATTTT.

This sequence joins TRBV27 and TRBJ2-1; 13 bases map to TRBD2. Germline V gives CDR1 MNHEY, CDR2 SMNVEV (reference sequence). There are 16 residues in the CDR3. Trimming took 5 bases from V and 4 from J; bases not matched to a gene: 5. DNA for the CDR3: TGTGCCAGCAGTATCCTGACTAGCGGGGGGTACAATGAGCAGTTCTTC. Amino acid sequence: CASSILTSGGYNEQFF.

The gene calls are TRBV3-1 and TRBJ2-7, with TRBD1 as a possible D gene (6 bases). The germline V gene encodes CDR1 LGHDT and CDR2 YNNKEL (reference sequence). The length of the CDR3 is 14 residues. The V gene lost 3 bases and the J gene lost 6 bases, with 15 bases spanning the gap. For the CDR3, the DNA is TGTGCCAGCAGCCAGGCCAACAGGGATCTCGAGCAGTACTTC. Protein: CASSQANRDLEQYF.

This clonotype has more than one count but fewer than ten. V gene TRBV5-1 combines with J gene TRBJ2-7; perhaps TRBD1 as D (6 bases). The CDR3 covers 16 residues. Germline CDR1 is SGHRS and CDR2 is YFSETQ. The V end lost 5 bases, the J end lost 3 bases, and 21 bases lay between the germline ends. The chain's CDR3 is CASSRLQGTFNYEQYF. The CDR3 DNA sequence: TGCGCCAGCAGTCGCCTCCAGGGGACCTTCAACTACGAGCAGTACTTC. The complete variable domain, with remaining parts taken from reference TRBV5-1 and TRBJ2-7, reads KAGVTQTPRYLIKTRGQQVTLSCSPISGHRSVSWYQQTPGQGLQFLFEYFSETQRNKGNFPGRFSGRQFSNSRSEMNVSTLELGDSALYLCASSRLQGTFNYEQYFGPGTRLTVT.

This clonotype was seen many times. The chain recombines TRBV4-1 with TRBJ2-2; D gene uncertain. The CDR3 totals 17 residues. The V gene lost 4 bases and the J gene lost 0 bases, with 15 bases spanning the gap. Germline V lookup: CDR1 MGHRA, CDR2 YSYEKL. CDR3 sequence (DNA): TGCGCCAGCAGCCGCCAAGTCGGTCCCGCGAACACCGGGGAGCTGTTTTTT. Translation gives CASSRQVGPANTGELFF.

V is TRBV11-2 and J is TRBJ2-7, with D hard to call. V was clipped by 1 base and J by 7 bases, with 20 bases between them. The germline V gene encodes CDR1 SGHAT and CDR2 FQNNGV. This CDR3 is 16 amino acids long. The CDR3 sequence is CASSLGLGRISEEQYF. CDR3 DNA: TGTGCCAGCAGCTTAGGTTTAGGACGGATTTCCGAGGAGCAGTACTTC. The variable domain in full, with the rest retrieved from reference TRBV11-2 and TRBJ2-7, is EAGVAQSPRYKIIEKRQSVAFWCNPISGHATLYWYQQILGQGPKLLIQFQNNGVVDDSQLPKDRFSAERLKGVDSTLKIQPAKLEDSAVYLCASSLGLGRISEEQYFGPGTRLTVT.

This clonotype has a count of ten or more. J is TRBJ2-1 and V is TRBV28, with D tentatively TRBD1 or TRBD2 (5 bases each). The CDR3 loop spans 15 amino acids. Trimming shortened V by 4 bases and J by 5 bases, and 15 bases separated the two germline ends. CDR1 and CDR2 from the germline V gene are MDHEN and SYDVKM. CDR3 nucleotide sequence: TGTGCCAGCAGTTCTCCGATTCCGGGACACAATGAGCAGTTCTTC. This translates into CASSSPIPGHNEQFF.

The rearrangement joins TRBV2 to TRBJ2-5; the D gene is possibly TRBD1 (7 bases). Germline CDR1 and CDR2: SNHLY and FYNNEI. The CDR3 extends over 15 amino acids. Trimming shortened V by 6 bases and J by 5 bases, and 19 bases separated the two germline ends. The CDR3 sequence is CASSSRRGRGETQYF. CDR3 sequence (DNA): TGTGCCAGCAGCTCCCGGAGGGGGCGCGGGGAGACCCAGTACTTC.

In this sample, this clonotype turned up once. This CDR3 reads CASKDRVQETQYF. CDR3 in DNA: TGTGCCAGCAAAGACAGGGTTCAAGAGACCCAGTACTTC. V is TRBV6-2 or TRBV6-3 and J is TRBJ2-5; 7 nucleotides align to TRBD1. The CDR3 loop spans 13 amino acids. CDR1 is MNHEY and CDR2 is SVGEGT in the germline V gene. After removal of 7 bases from V and 2 bases from J, the junction contained 4 bases not matched to a gene.

There are a few counts of this clonotype. The chain is built from TRBV6-2 or TRBV6-3 and TRBJ2-1; D call uncertain. With 5 bases removed from V and 4 bases from J, the gap between germline ends came to 9 bases. This CDR3 contains 13 residues. Looked up from germline, CDR1 is MNHEY and CDR2 is SVGEGT. CDR3 sequence: CASSKTGYNEQFF. In DNA, the CDR3 is TGTGCCAGCAGTAAGACTGGTTACAATGAGCAGTTCTTC.

The rearrangement links TRBV10-3 to TRBJ2-7; no reliable D call. The V gene's germline CDR1 is ENHRY and CDR2 SYGVKD. The CDR3 consists of 13 residues. Deletions cut 2 bases from V and 5 bases from J, with 10 bases between. CDR3 bases: TGTGCCATCAGTGAGCATAGTCCGGACGAGCAGTACTTC. The encoded protein is CAISEHSPDEQYF.

This clonotype was seen a few times. This chain connects TRBV10-3 to TRBJ2-3; possible D gene TRBD2, 5 bases. Trimming removed 4 bases at V and 4 bases at J, with 15 bases between. CDR1 is ENHRY, CDR2 SYGVKD, per germline. This CDR3 contains 15 residues. The chain's CDR3 is CAISAPGSNPDTQYF. The CDR3 DNA follows: TGTGCCATCAGTGCCCCGGGAAGTAATCCAGATACGCAGTATTTT.

The rearrangement joins TRBV28 to TRBJ2-1, with 9 bases identical to TRBD1. The V and J ends lost 6 bases and 7 bases, in that order; junction bases with no gene match: 4. The CDR3 runs 13 residues. CDR1 and CDR2 from the germline V gene are MDHEN and SYDVKM. Here the CDR3 reads CASRPTGGNEQFF. Here the CDR3 DNA reads TGTGCCAGCAGACCGACAGGGGGGAATGAGCAGTTCTTC.

This clonotype has at least ten counts. The J gene is TRBJ1-1, the V gene TRBV5-1; D is possibly TRBD1 (5 bases). CDR1 SGHRS and CDR2 YFSETQ come from the germline V gene. The CDR3 has 14 amino acids. Trimming pared 2 bases from V and 3 bases from J, leaving 11 bases between. The CDR3 coding sequence is TGCGCCAGCAGCTTTCACACGGGGGACACTGAAGCTTTCTTT. This codes for CASSFHTGDTEAFF.

This clonotype was seen only a few times. The chain is built from TRBV9 and TRBJ2-3, with D tentatively TRBD1 or TRBD2 (5 bases each). The CDR3 sequence is 14 residues long. In germline, CDR1 is SGDLS, CDR2 YYNGEE. V lost 1 base and J lost 7, with 13 bases in between. The CDR3, as DNA: TGTGCCAGCAGCGTACAGGGAGTACCAAATACGCAGTATTTT. Its protein product is CASSVQGVPNTQYF.

The CDR3 reads CASSAPELAHPYNEQFF. In DNA form, the CDR3 reads TGTGCCAGCAGCGCCCCCGAACTAGCTCACCCTTACAATGAGCAGTTCTTC. The genes are TRBV9 and TRBJ2-1; TRBD2 is a possible D gene (6 bases). This CDR3 is built from 17 residues. V shed 3 bases and J shed 4 bases, with 20 bases lying between them. Per the germline V gene, CDR1 is SGDLS and CDR2 is YYNGEE.

The chain links TRBV18 to TRBJ2-1; TRBD2 matches at 15 bases. V trimming: 6 bases; J trimming: 10 bases; junction bases outside the gene matches: 7. CDR1 is KGHSH and CDR2 is LQKENI in the germline V gene. The CDR3 sequence is 15 residues long. CDR3 in DNA: TGTGCCAGCTCGCAGTTGGGACTAGCGGGGGGAGAGCAGTTCTTC. Translating gives CASSQLGLAGGEQFF.

This clonotype appeared a few times. The chain links TRBV7-6 to TRBJ2-5; 9 nucleotides match TRBD2. Losses at the gene ends were 5 bases for V and 4 bases for J; bases not matched to a gene: 11. The germline gives CDR1 SGHVS, CDR2 FNYEAQ. CDR3 size: 16 residues. In nucleotides, the CDR3 is TGTGCCAGCAGCCTTGAGGTAGCGGGAGTTCGAGAGACCCAGTACTTC. Protein: CASSLEVAGVRETQYF.

The DNA for the CDR3 is TGCAGTGCTGCCACAGGGGGCCCCGAGCAGTACTTC. Amino acids: CSAATGGPEQYF. This chain links TRBV20-1 with TRBJ2-7; 9 nucleotides agree with TRBD1. Per germline, CDR1 DFQATT and CDR2 SNEGSKA (reference sequence). The V gene end was trimmed by 5 bases and the J gene end by 6 bases; junction bases not matched to a gene: 5. The CDR3 is made up of 12 amino acids.

The V and J genes are TRBV29-1 and TRBJ2-7; D is possibly TRBD1 (6 bases). Per germline, CDR1 SQVTM and CDR2 ANQGSEA. This CDR3 spans 12 amino acids. Between the trimmed V and J ends, which lost 4 bases and 8 bases, there was a span of 15 bases. For the CDR3, the DNA is TGCAGCGTTGCTAAGGGGGACGCGAAGCAGTACTTC. Amino acids: CSVAKGDAKQYF.

This clonotype was detected a few times. This sequence joins TRBV19 and TRBJ2-3; 7 nucleotides match TRBD1. Germline trimming cut 5 bases from V and 5 bases from J; bases unmatched to any gene: 10. The CDR3 spans 15 residues. Germline V lookup: CDR1 LNHDA, CDR2 SQIVND (reference sequence). CDR3 region: CASSHTGTAKDTQYF. CDR3 coding DNA: TGTGCCAGTAGTCATACCGGGACAGCGAAAGATACGCAGTATTTT.

In its sample, this clonotype was seen a few times. The V call is TRBV29-1, the J call TRBJ2-1; tentatively, D is TRBD2 (5 bases). Germline CDR1 and CDR2: SQVTM and ANQGSEA. The V and J ends lost 3 bases and 12 bases respectively, with 18 bases between them. The CDR3 loop spans 13 amino acids. The CDR3 DNA reads TGCAGCGTTGAGAAGGGAGCCGGCCATGGGCAGTTCTTC. This sequence encodes CSVEKGAGHGQFF.

In its sample, this clonotype was seen a few times. The chain recombines TRBV27 with TRBJ2-5, with D perhaps assigned TRBD1 or TRBD2 (5 bases each). The ends were cut back, 6 bases at V and 3 bases at J, with 14 bases in the middle. This CDR3 has 14 amino acids. CDR1 and CDR2 (germline): MNHEY, SMNVEV (reference sequence). CDR3 sequence: CASRPWGLEETQYF. As DNA, the CDR3 is TGTGCCAGCAGACCGTGGGGGTTAGAAGAGACCCAGTACTTC.

This clonotype has a handful of counts. This chain joins TRBV7-2 and TRBJ1-1, with D possibly TRBD1 on 6 matching bases. This CDR3 has 15 amino acids. With 1 base removed from V and 0 bases from J, the gap between germline ends came to 9 bases. CDR1 and CDR2 from the germline V gene are SGHTA and FQGNSA. The chain's CDR3 is CASSLVGALNTEAFF. The CDR3 DNA reads TGTGCCAGCAGCTTAGTGGGGGCTTTGAACACTGAAGCTTTCTTT. The full variable domain, in which reference TRBV7-2 and TRBJ1-1 provide the parts outside the CDR3, is GAGVSQSPSNKVTEKGKDVELRCDPISGHTALYWYRQSLGQGLEFLIYFQGNSAPDKSGLPSDRFSAERTGGSVSTLTIQRTQQEDSAVYLCASSLVGALNTEAFFGQGTRLTVV.